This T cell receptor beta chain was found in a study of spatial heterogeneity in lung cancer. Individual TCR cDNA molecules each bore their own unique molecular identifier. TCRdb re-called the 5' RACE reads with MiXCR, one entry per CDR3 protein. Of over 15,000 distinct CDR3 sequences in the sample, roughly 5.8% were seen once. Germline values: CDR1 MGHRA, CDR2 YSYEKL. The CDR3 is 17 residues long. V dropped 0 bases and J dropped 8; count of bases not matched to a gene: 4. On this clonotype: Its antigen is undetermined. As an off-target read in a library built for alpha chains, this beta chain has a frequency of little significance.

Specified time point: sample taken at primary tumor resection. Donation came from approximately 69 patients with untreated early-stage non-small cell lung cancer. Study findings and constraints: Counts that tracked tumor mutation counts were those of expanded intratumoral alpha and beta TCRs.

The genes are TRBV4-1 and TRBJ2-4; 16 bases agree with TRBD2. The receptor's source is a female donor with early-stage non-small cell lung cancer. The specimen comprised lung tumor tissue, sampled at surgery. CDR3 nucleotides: TGCGCCAGCAGCCAAGATCAGGGACTAGCGGGAGGGGACATTCAGTACTTC. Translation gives CASSQDQGLAGGDIQYF.